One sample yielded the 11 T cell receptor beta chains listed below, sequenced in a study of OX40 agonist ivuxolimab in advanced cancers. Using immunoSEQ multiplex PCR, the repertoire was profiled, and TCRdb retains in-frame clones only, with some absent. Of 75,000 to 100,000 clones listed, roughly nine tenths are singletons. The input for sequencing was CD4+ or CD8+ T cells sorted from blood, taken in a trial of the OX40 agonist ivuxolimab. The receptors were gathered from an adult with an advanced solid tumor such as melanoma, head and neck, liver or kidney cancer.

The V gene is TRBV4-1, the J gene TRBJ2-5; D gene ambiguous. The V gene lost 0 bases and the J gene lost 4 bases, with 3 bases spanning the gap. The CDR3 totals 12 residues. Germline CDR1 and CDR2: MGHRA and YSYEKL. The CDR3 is CASSQDRETQYF. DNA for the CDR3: TGCGCCAGCAGCCAAGATCGAGAGACCCAGTACTTC.

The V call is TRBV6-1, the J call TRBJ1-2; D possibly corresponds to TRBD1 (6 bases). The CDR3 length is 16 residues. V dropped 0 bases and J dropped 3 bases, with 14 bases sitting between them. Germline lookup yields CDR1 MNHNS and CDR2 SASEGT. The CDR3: CASSEAFTGPDYGYTF. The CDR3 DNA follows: TGTGCCAGCAGTGAAGCGTTTACAGGGCCAGACTATGGCTACACCTTC.

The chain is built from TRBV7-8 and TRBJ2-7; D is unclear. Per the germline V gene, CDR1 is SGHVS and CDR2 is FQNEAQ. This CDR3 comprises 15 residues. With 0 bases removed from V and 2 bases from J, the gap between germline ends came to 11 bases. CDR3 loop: CASSLAKGSTYEQYF. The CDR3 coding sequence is TGTGCCAGCAGCTTAGCGAAGGGCAGTACCTACGAGCAGTACTTC.

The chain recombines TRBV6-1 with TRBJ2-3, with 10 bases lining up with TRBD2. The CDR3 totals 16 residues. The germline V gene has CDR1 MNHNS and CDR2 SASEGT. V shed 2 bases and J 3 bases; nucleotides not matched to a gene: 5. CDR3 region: CASSEYLAGVTDTQYF. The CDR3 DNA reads TGTGCCAGCAGTGAATACCTAGCGGGAGTAACAGATACGCAGTATTTT.

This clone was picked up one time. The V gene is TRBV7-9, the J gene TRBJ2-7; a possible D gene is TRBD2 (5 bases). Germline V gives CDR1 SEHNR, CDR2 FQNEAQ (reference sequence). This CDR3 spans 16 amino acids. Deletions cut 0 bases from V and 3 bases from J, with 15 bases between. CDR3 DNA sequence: TGTGCCAGCAGCTTAGCTGAACTAGGTCACATCTACGAGCAGTACTTC. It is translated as CASSLAELGHIYEQYF.

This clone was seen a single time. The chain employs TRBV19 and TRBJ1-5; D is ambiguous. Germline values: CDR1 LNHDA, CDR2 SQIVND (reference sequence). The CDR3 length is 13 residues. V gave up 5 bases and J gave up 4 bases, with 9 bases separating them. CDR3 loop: CASSLRLNQPQHF. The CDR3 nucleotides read TGTGCCAGTAGTCTCCGGTTGAATCAGCCCCAGCATTTT.

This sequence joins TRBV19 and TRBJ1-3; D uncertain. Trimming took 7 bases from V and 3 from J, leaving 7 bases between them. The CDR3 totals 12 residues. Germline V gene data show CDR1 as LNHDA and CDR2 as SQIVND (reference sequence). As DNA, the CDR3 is TGTGCCAGTAAGGCCGATGGAAACACCATATATTTT. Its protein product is CASKADGNTIYF.

The CDR3 region is CASSTYTGANVLTF. DNA for the CDR3: TGTGCCAGTAGTACATATACTGGGGCCAACGTCCTGACTTTC. V and J are TRBV19 and TRBJ2-6; D is undetermined. The CDR3 consists of 14 residues. Trimming cost V 4 bases and J 2 bases, with 6 bases left between them. Germline V lookup: CDR1 LNHDA, CDR2 SQIVND (reference sequence).

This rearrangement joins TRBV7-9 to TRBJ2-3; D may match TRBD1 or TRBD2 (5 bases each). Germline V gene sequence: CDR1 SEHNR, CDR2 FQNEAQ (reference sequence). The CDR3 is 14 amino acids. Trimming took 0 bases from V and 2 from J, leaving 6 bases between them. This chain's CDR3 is CASSLAGTTDTQYF. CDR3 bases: TGTGCCAGCAGCTTAGCGGGGACCACAGATACGCAGTATTTT.

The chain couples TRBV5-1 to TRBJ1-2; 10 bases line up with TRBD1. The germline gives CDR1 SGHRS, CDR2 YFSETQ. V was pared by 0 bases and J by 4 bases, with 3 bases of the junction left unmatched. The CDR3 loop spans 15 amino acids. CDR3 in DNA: TGCGCCAGCAGCTTGGGCCGGGACAGGGGCTATGGCTACACCTTC. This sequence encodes CASSLGRDRGYGYTF.

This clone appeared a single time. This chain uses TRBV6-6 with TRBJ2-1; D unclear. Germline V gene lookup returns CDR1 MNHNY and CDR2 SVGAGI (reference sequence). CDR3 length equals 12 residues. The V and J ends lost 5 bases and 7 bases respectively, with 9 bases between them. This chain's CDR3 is CASSPAGNEQFF. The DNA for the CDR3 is TGTGCCAGCAGTCCCGCTGGAAATGAGCAGTTCTTC.